The 22 T cell receptor beta chains in this list originate from one sample, sequenced in a study of Ad26.COV2.S vaccination and SARS-CoV-2 variants. Treatment noted: some 20 received Ad26.COV2.S at low or high dose, single or two shots; roughly 5 received placebo; per-sample allocation not given. Day 63 after the first vaccine or placebo injection was the time point for sampling. This table comes from immunoSEQ multiplex PCR, and its TCRdb copy is limited to in-frame clones, with some not included. The table has hundreds of thousands of clones, roughly 84% seen once. Here the sequenced sample was peripheral blood, taken in a trial of Ad26.COV2.S vaccine versus placebo. These receptors all come from a person aged 18-65 years who received the Ad26.COV2.S COVID-19 vaccine or a placebo.

About this clone itself: The same CDR3 arises from other DNA sequences in this sample as well. As DNA, the CDR3 is TGTGCCAGCTCACCAGGTACAGACTATGGCTACACCTTC. Its translation is CASSPGTDYGYTF. The chain uses TRBV18 and TRBJ1-2, with D hard to call. Germline V gene lookup returns CDR1 KGHSH and CDR2 LQKENI. Between the trimmed V and J ends, which lost 2 bases and 3 bases, there was a span of 7 bases. The CDR3 consists of 13 residues.

This rearrangement joins TRBV30 to TRBJ2-1; unclear D gene. V was trimmed by 0 bases and J by 6 bases, leaving 3 bases between them. Germline V gives CDR1 GTSNPN, CDR2 SVGIG (reference sequence). The CDR3 loop spans 11 amino acids. The CDR3 is CAWSVTNEQFF. Written as DNA, the CDR3 is TGTGCCTGGAGTGTAACCAATGAGCAGTTCTTC.

The CDR3 loop is CASKGHEQFF. The CDR3 DNA sequence: TGTGCCAGCAAGGGTCATGAGCAGTTCTTC. The chain has TRBV2 and TRBJ2-1; D gene unclear. This CDR3 contains 10 residues. V was trimmed by 7 bases and J by 8 bases, leaving 6 bases between them. In germline, CDR1 is SNHLY, CDR2 FYNNEI.

This clone was seen only once. The chain recombines TRBV30 with TRBJ2-5, with a possible D match to TRBD2 (7 bases). The germline V gene has CDR1 GTSNPN and CDR2 SVGIG (reference sequence). The V end lost 0 bases, the J end lost 5 bases, and 16 bases lay between the germline ends. This CDR3 region has 15 residues. DNA for the CDR3: TGTGCCTGGAGTGTAAGGGCGGGGGCTGGGGAGACCCAGTACTTC. Its protein is CAWSVRAGAGETQYF.

The gene calls are TRBV6-5 and TRBJ1-2; D remains ambiguous. Between the trimmed V and J ends, which lost 6 bases and 1 base, there was a span of 9 bases. This CDR3 has 13 residues. Germline V gene data show CDR1 as MNHEY and CDR2 as SVGAGI. The CDR3 here is CASRMDDNYGYTF. CDR3 nucleotides: TGTGCCAGCAGGATGGACGATAACTATGGCTACACCTTC.

J is TRBJ2-5 and V is TRBV10-3; a weak D match, TRBD2 (6 bases). Germline values: CDR1 ENHRY, CDR2 SYGVKD. The CDR3 is 12 amino acids. The V and J ends lost 10 bases and 2 bases respectively, with 11 bases between them. CDR3 region: CATQDYQETQYF. The CDR3 DNA reads as TGTGCCACCCAGGACTATCAAGAGACCCAGTACTTC.

Written as DNA, the CDR3 is TGTGCCAGCAGCTTACCTGGACAGGGCCTCGAGACCCAGTACTTC. This gives the protein CASSLPGQGLETQYF. The V and J genes are TRBV7-3 and TRBJ2-5; TRBD1 matches at 8 bases. This CDR3 is 15 amino acids long. V lost 2 bases to trimming and J lost 5 bases; unmatched junction nucleotides: 7. From germline, CDR1 is SGHTA and CDR2 FQGTGA.

The DNA for the CDR3 is TGTGCCATCAGTGAAAACAGGGCTAACAATGAGCAGTTCTTC. Protein: CAISENRANNEQFF. The chain combines TRBV10-3 with TRBJ2-1; D might be TRBD1 (6 bases). The CDR3 covers 14 residues. The V end was cut by 3 bases, the J end by 5 bases, with 11 bases between. The germline CDR1 and CDR2 sequences are ENHRY and SYGVKD.

This clone was detected once. The chain recombines TRBV7-3 with TRBJ2-1, with D perhaps TRBD1 (5 bases). V was pared by 1 base and J by 5 bases, with 6 bases between. The CDR3 has 13 amino acids. Germline loops: CDR1 SGHTA, CDR2 FQGTGA. This CDR3 reads CASSLSRDNEQFF. The CDR3 DNA reads as TGTGCCAGCAGCTTAAGCAGGGACAATGAGCAGTTCTTC. Combining the CDR3 with reference TRBV7-3 and TRBJ2-1 gives the whole variable domain GAGVSQTPSNKVTEKGKYVELRCDPISGHTALYWYRQSLGQGPEFLIYFQGTGAADDSGLPNDRFFAVRPEGSVSTLKIQRTERGDSAVYLCASSLSRDNEQFFGPGTRLTVL.

This chain links TRBV29-1 with TRBJ1-1, with TRBD1 identical over 10 bases. CDR1 SQVTM and CDR2 ANQGSEA come from the germline V gene. The ends lost 6 bases at V and 4 bases at J; junction bases unmatched: 5. The CDR3 is 13 amino acids. The CDR3 nucleotides are TGCAGCGTCTCGACAGGGGGCCGCACTGAAGCTTTCTTT. This encodes CSVSTGGRTEAFF.

The chain uses TRBV5-8 and TRBJ1-1, with a possible D match to TRBD1 (5 bases). The CDR3 spans 16 residues. Per germline, CDR1 SGHTS and CDR2 YDEGEE. V shed 0 bases and J shed 3 bases, with 15 bases lying between them. The CDR3 region has the DNA TGTGCCAGCAGCTTGGTAGGCGGGACTCGGGACACTGAAGCTTTCTTT. Translating gives CASSLVGGTRDTEAFF.

This rearrangement joins TRBV29-1 to TRBJ2-5; D gene unclear. The CDR3 covers 16 residues. CDR1 is SQVTM and CDR2 is ANQGSEA in the germline V gene. V was trimmed by 1 base and J by 5 bases, leaving 20 bases between them. CDR3 loop: CSVEVWVGGQVETQYF. As DNA, the CDR3 is TGCAGCGTTGAAGTTTGGGTGGGCGGCCAGGTCGAGACCCAGTACTTC.

This chain uses TRBV29-1 with TRBJ2-1, with D maybe TRBD2 (5 bases). The CDR3 sequence is 12 residues long. V was shortened by 4 bases and J by 12 bases, with 16 bases between the two germline ends. Germline-derived CDR1 and CDR2 are SQVTM and ANQGSEA. CDR3 nucleotides: TGCAGCGTTGCAAGGGCGGAGGAGCCGCAGTTCTTC. This codes for CSVARAEEPQFF.

The chain has TRBV9 and TRBJ1-6; D remains unclear. Trimming stripped 4 bases from V and 2 bases from J, with 1 base between. The CDR3 covers 12 residues. The germline CDR1 and CDR2 sequences are SGDLS and YYNGEE. CDR3 coding DNA: TGTGCCAGCAGCACCTATAATTCACCCCTCCACTTT. This gives the protein CASSTYNSPLHF.

The chain has TRBV14 and TRBJ1-5; possibly TRBD1 for D (6 bases). CDR3 size: 13 residues. V was trimmed by 0 bases and J by 7 bases, leaving 7 bases between them. Germline loops: CDR1 SGHDN, CDR2 FVKESK. CDR3 bases: TGTGCCAGCAGCCAAGAAGGGGGGCAGCCCCAGCATTTT. Protein: CASSQEGGQPQHF.

The chain has TRBV3-1 (or the pseudogene TRBV3-2) and TRBJ2-7; 12 bases map to TRBD2. V lost 4 bases to trimming and J lost 7 bases; unmatched junction nucleotides: 5. The CDR3 covers 14 residues. Germline V CDR1 and CDR2: LGHDT, YNNKEL (reference sequence). In nucleotides, the CDR3 is TGTGCCAGCAGCCCCCGGACTAGCGGGGTTGAGCAGTACTTC. It encodes CASSPRTSGVEQYF.

The rearrangement uses TRBV4-3 and TRBJ2-3, with 15 bases identical to TRBD2. The germline gives CDR1 LGHNA, CDR2 YSLEER. V trimming: 4 bases; J trimming: 1 base; junction bases outside the gene matches: 6. The CDR3 extends over 18 amino acids. The CDR3 sequence is CASSRTSGGVGGTDTQYF. The CDR3 nucleotides are TGCGCCAGCAGCCGGACTAGCGGGGGGGTAGGTGGCACAGATACGCAGTATTTT.

The V gene is TRBV5-1, the J gene TRBJ2-3; D is possibly TRBD1 (5 bases). V was shortened by 2 bases and J by 2 bases, with 9 bases between the two germline ends. The germline V gene encodes CDR1 SGHRS and CDR2 YFSETQ. This CDR3 contains 14 residues. CDR3 in DNA: TGCGCCAGCAGCTTTCAGGGTTTCACAGATACGCAGTATTTT. It yields the protein CASSFQGFTDTQYF.

The V and J genes are TRBV29-1 and TRBJ1-2; D call uncertain. The germline gives CDR1 SQVTM, CDR2 ANQGSEA. Trimming cost V 0 bases and J 3 bases, with 8 bases left between them. The CDR3 length is 13 residues. CDR3 region: CSVEDRNDYGYTF. In nucleotides, the CDR3 is TGCAGCGTTGAAGATCGGAATGACTATGGCTACACCTTC.

The rearrangement links TRBV30 to TRBJ2-5; possibly TRBD2 for D (6 bases). Trimming took off 3 bases at V and 1 base at J, with 9 bases between the two ends. Germline V gene sequence: CDR1 GTSNPN, CDR2 SVGIG (reference sequence). The CDR3 extends over 13 amino acids. CDR3 DNA: TGTGCCTGGAGCGCGGGGCTCCAAGAGACCCAGTACTTC. It yields the protein CAWSAGLQETQYF.

V usage is TRBV19 and J usage is TRBJ2-1; D unresolved. Looked up from germline, CDR1 is LNHDA and CDR2 is SQIVND (reference sequence). The CDR3 consists of 14 residues. V was cut by 5 bases and J by 3 bases, with 11 bases left in between. The CDR3 sequence is CASSPWVNYNEQFF. The CDR3 DNA sequence: TGTGCCAGTAGTCCTTGGGTCAACTACAATGAGCAGTTCTTC.

This clone appeared a single time. The rearrangement uses TRBV5-4 and TRBJ1-1; D is uncertain. The CDR3 runs 13 residues. The germline V and J ends were trimmed by 1 base and 3 bases, with 7 bases remaining between them. Per the germline V gene, CDR1 is SGHNT and CDR2 is YYREEE (reference sequence). The CDR3 here is CASSLRGYTEAFF. CDR3 sequence (DNA): TGTGCCAGCAGCTTGCGAGGTTACACTGAAGCTTTCTTT.